A selection of T cell receptor beta chains follows, all from one sample in a study of T cell changes during pregnancy in multiple sclerosis. Sequencing used immunoSEQ multiplex PCR; TCRdb keeps in-frame clones, though not all of them. The repertoire holds about 68,000 clones, with about 91% as singletons. This sample comprised peripheral blood, obtained in the second trimester of pregnancy. These receptors were collected from a female donor in good health, enrolled as a control in a pregnancy study. CDR3s include the opening cysteine and the closing phenylalanine or tryptophan. D genes are given only for firm matches. Expanded clones are given a class, and other clones once, few, many or no size at all.

>TRBJ1-1|-|-|TRBV5-1
TGCGCCAGCAGCTTGGAGGCAGGGGAGAACACTGAAGCTTTCTTT
CASSLEAGENTEAFF
>TRBJ1-5|-|-|TRBV28
TGTGCCAGCAGATTTCCACAGGGAAGCAATCAGCCCCAGCATTTT
CASRFPQGSNQPQHF
>TRBJ2-3|TRBD2|-|TRBV27
TGTGCCAGCAGTTTATATGGCGGGAGGGCTCAAGATACGCAGTATTTT
CASSLYGGRAQDTQYF
>TRBJ1-5|-|-|TRBV5-8
TGTGCCAGCAGCCCCTTTAATCAGCCCCAGCATTTT
CASSPFNQPQHF
>TRBJ1-6|-|-|TRBV18
TGTGCCAGCTCACCGGCGGTCGATTCACCCCTCCACTTT
CASSPAVDSPLHF
>TRBJ2-1|TRBD1|once|TRBV5-5
TGTGCCAGCAGCGGGGGACAGGTTTATGAGCAGTTCTTC
CASSGGQVYEQFF
>TRBJ1-1|-|-|TRBV7-9
TGTGCCAGCAGCCCGAGCAGGGGTTCAATGAACACTGAAGCTTTCTTT
CASSPSRGSMNTEAFF
>TRBJ1-1|-|-|TRBV30
TGTGCCTGGAAAAGGGGTAGACCTGAAGCTTTCTTT
CAWKRGRPEAFF
>TRBJ2-3|TRBD2|-|TRBV5-1
TGCGCCAGCAGCCCGACTAGCGGGGTGTTAGATACGCAGTATTTT
CASSPTSGVLDTQYF
>TRBJ2-2|TRBD1|once|TRBV19
TGTGCCAGTATGGACAGGGCCGGCATCGGGGAGCTGTTTTTT
CASMDRAGIGELFF
>TRBJ2-7|TRBD2|-|TRBV4-3
TGCGCCAGCAGCCAAGATACAGGAGCGGGAGGGAACGAGCAGTACTTC
CASSQDTGAGGNEQYF
>TRBJ2-7|-|-|TRBV27
TGTGCCAGCTCCCGGGAAAAAGAGCAGTACTTC
CASSREKEQYF
>TRBJ2-7|TRBD1|-|TRBV7-2
TGTGCCAGCAGCTTAGTGGGGACAGACGGTTACGAGCAGTACTTC
CASSLVGTDGYEQYF
>TRBJ2-6|TRBD1|-|TRBV5-1
TGCGCCAGCAGCTTGGGACAGGGGCGAGGGGCCAACGTCCTGACTTTC
CASSLGQGRGANVLTF
>TRBJ1-5|-|-|TRBV11-2
TGTGCCAGCAGCTTCGGAGGGCAGCAGCCCCAGCATTTT
CASSFGGQQPQHF
>TRBJ1-1|TRBD1|-|TRBV2
TGTGCCAGCAGTGAAGCGGGACAAGGGGGCAACACTGAAGCTTTCTTT
CASSEAGQGGNTEAFF
>TRBJ1-5|-|-|TRBV21-1
TGTGCCAGCAGCAATCTCGGGTCTGATAGCAATCAGCCCCAGCATTTT
CASSNLGSDSNQPQHF
>TRBJ1-3|TRBD1|-|TRBV5-1
TGCGCCAGCAGTATTCACGACAGGGTCTCTGGAAACACCATATATTTT
CASSIHDRVSGNTIYF
>TRBJ2-2|TRBD2|-|TRBV2
TGTGCCAGCAGTGAAAGAGGGAGGGCCCAGGGCGGGGAGCTGTTTTTT
CASSERGRAQGGELFF
>TRBJ1-1|TRBD1|-|TRBV4-2
TGTGCCAGCAGCCAAACAGGGGAGGACACTGAAGCTTTCTTT
CASSQTGEDTEAFF
>TRBJ2-4|-|-|TRBV5-8
TGTGCCAGCAGTCGGCGGAAAGCCAAAAACATTCAGTACTTC
CASSRRKAKNIQYF
>TRBJ2-7|-|-|TRBV27
TGTGCCAGCAGTCTTAACAGGGCTGGGTACGAGCAGTACTTC
CASSLNRAGYEQYF
>TRBJ2-5|TRBD2|-|TRBV4-2
TGTGCCAGCAGCCAAGAGATACTAGCGGGAGGACAAGAGACCCAGTACTTC
CASSQEILAGGQETQYF
>TRBJ1-2|-|-|TRBV9
TGTGCCAGCAGCGCCCGGACAGAAACAAATAATAACTATGGCTACACCTTC
CASSARTETNNNYGYTF
>TRBJ2-2|-|-|TRBV10-3
TGTGCCATAACCCCCGGGACAAAATCCGGGGAGCTGTTTTTT
CAITPGTKSGELFF
>TRBJ2-3|TRBD2|-|TRBV29-1
TGCAGCGTAGCGGGACTAATCACAGATACGCAGTATTTT
CSVAGLITDTQYF
>TRBJ2-2|TRBD2|-|TRBV4-3
TGCGCCAGCAGCCATACAAAGGGACTAGCGGAGTTCGCGAACACCGGGGAGCTGTTTTTT
CASSHTKGLAEFANTGELFF
>TRBJ1-2|-|-|TRBV30
TGTGCCTGGAGTCAATTAAGGCGGACAAGTCTAAGGGGCTACACCTTC
CAWSQLRRTSLRGYTF
>TRBJ2-2|-|once|TRBV5-1
TGCGCCAGCAGCCTGGACGCAGCGAACACCGGGGAGCTGTTTTTT
CASSLDAANTGELFF
>TRBJ2-1|TRBD1|-|TRBV19
TGTGCCAGTAGCCCACAGGGGGGTGGCAATGAGCAGTTCTTC
CASSPQGGGNEQFF
>TRBJ2-1|-|-|TRBV29-1
TGCAGCGTTGAAGGGGGGGAGGTGTCCTACAATGAGCAGTTCTTC
CSVEGGEVSYNEQFF
>TRBJ2-7|-|-|TRBV6-1
TGTGCCAGCACCAGGGGATTCAACGAGCAGTACTTC
CASTRGFNEQYF
>TRBJ2-6|-|-|TRBV4-2
TGTGCCAGCAGCCAAGATTTTAACTCTGGGGCCAACGTCCTGACTTTC
CASSQDFNSGANVLTF
>TRBJ2-6|-|-|TRBV11-3
TGTGCCAGCAGCCGAGACAGCTCTGGGGCCAACGTCCTGACTTTC
CASSRDSSGANVLTF
>TRBJ2-1|TRBD1|-|TRBV27
TGTGCCAGCAGTCTACAGGGGGCGAGGGGAAATGAGCAGTTCTTC
CASSLQGARGNEQFF
>TRBJ2-2|-|-|TRBV11-3
TGTGCCAGCAGCTCCAGCGCCGTGAAGACCGGGGAGCTGTTTTTT
CASSSSAVKTGELFF
>TRBJ1-3|TRBD1|-|TRBV7-8
TGTGCCAGCAGCTGGACAGGCTTTACTGGAAACACCATATATTTT
CASSWTGFTGNTIYF
>TRBJ2-2|TRBD2|-|TRBV7-9
TGTGCCAGCAGCGCGCCCGGGACTAGTCTCACCGGGGAGCTGTTTTTT
CASSAPGTSLTGELFF
>TRBJ2-3|TRBD2|-|TRBV27
TGTGCCAGCAGTTTAAGCGGGGGGCTCGGGGATACGCAGTATTTT
CASSLSGGLGDTQYF
>TRBJ1-6|-|-|TRBV6-6
TGTGCCAGCAGTCCCCCGGGATCCTCCTATAATTCACCCCTCCACTTT
CASSPPGSSYNSPLHF
>TRBJ1-3|-|-|TRBV30
TGTGCCTGGAGTCTCAAACGACAGTTCTCTGGAAACACCATATATTTT
CAWSLKRQFSGNTIYF